These T cell receptor beta chains were read from a single sample in a study of T-cell reconstitution after alpha-beta-depleted transplantation in children. One entry per CDR3 protein results from TCRdb running MiXCR on the PCR reads. Of under 850,000 distinct CDR3 sequences listed, around 14% are singletons. Material: PBMCs, obtained before TCRalphabeta/CD19-depleted stem cell transplant. The receptors here all came from a girl aged 2 to 10 with congenital amegakaryocytic thrombocytopenia, due to receive a stem cell transplant. The conserved cysteine and the conserved F or W are not part of the CDR3 here. Only part of the rows carry a size: once, few, many, or a class if the clone is expanded.

cdr3_aa clone_size v_call
SAMGPSSYEQY few TRBV20-1
SAKLDRGRYEQY few TRBV20-1
ASSLYGGNEQY many TRBV5-1
ASRNGRINQPQH many TRBV6-4
ASSSDTGGLPFQLF NA TRBV7-9
ASSPRREADTQY many TRBV18
ASSLGGGEWTGELF NA TRBV7-6
ASSESSGRRPYEQY NA TRBV28
ASSFQGAPLGGANVLT NA TRBV2
ASSLLAGTGELF many TRBV7-6
ASSKKLAGELF NA TRBV21-1
ASSPVDDGITDTQY few TRBV4-1
ASSPSDISGELF few TRBV12-3/TRBV12-4
ASSYPGLAGVHEQF many TRBV28
ASSLLSTTVQETQY few TRBV5-5
ASSLSGEGPFYEQY few TRBV27
ASSSQTNTGELF many TRBV12-3/TRBV12-4
ATSGSENGNTEAF many TRBV24-1
ASSRRAGSDTQY many TRBV6-1
ASQPGQNSPLH NA TRBV12-3/TRBV12-4
ASIKSADNEQF few TRBV6-6
ASSSGKDTQY many TRBV12-3/TRBV12-4
SVLGGGGYGYT many TRBV29-1
ASSFSYRESNQPQH many TRBV12-3/TRBV12-4
ASSPAGFTDTQY many TRBV5-1
ASSEGTSNEQF many TRBV10-1
ASGLAGGMGGELF NA TRBV12-3/TRBV12-4
ASSFPGASGNTIY few TRBV7-9